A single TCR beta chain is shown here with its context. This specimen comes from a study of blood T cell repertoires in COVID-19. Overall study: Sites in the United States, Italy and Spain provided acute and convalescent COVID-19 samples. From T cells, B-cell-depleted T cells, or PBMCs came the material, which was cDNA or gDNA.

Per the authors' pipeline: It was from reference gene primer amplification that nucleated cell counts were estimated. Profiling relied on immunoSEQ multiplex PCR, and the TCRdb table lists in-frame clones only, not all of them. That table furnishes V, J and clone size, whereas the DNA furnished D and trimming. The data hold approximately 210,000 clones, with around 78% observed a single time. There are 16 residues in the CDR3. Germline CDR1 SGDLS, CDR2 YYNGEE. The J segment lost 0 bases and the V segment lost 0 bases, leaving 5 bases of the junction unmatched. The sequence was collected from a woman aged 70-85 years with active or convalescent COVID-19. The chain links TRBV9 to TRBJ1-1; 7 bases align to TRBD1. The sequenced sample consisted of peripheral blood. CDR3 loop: CASSVGLRGLNTEAFF. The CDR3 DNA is TGTGCCAGCAGCGTAGGGCTTAGGGGGCTGAACACTGAAGCTTTCTTT.